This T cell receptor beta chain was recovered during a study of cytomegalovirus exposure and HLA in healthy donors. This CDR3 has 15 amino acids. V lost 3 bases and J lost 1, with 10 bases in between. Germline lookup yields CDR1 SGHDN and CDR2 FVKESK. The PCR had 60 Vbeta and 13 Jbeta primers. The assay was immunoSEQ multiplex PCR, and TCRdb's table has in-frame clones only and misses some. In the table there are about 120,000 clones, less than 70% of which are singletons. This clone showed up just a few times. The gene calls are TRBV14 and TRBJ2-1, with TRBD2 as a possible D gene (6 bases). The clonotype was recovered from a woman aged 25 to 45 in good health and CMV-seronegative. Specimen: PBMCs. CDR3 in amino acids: CASSHVGGSYNEQFF. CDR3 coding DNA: TGTGCCAGCAGCCATGTGGGAGGTTCCTACAATGAGCAGTTCTTC. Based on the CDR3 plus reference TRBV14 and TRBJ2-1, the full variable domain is EAGVTQFPSHSVIEKGQTVTLRCDPISGHDNLYWYRRVMGKEIKFLLHFVKESKQDESGMPNNRFLAERTGGTYSTLKVQPAELEDSGVYFCASSHVGGSYNEQFFGPGTRLTVL.